The rows below give T cell receptor beta chains drawn from one sample of a study of blood T cell repertoires in COVID-19. Clones were sequenced by immunoSEQ multiplex PCR, and TCRdb holds only the in-frame ones, with some missing. The sample shows around 220,000 clones, 65% to 85% of them seen only once. Sequenced sample: peripheral blood. These TCRs come from a middle-aged woman with active or convalescent COVID-19. Both conserved end residues are part of each CDR3. D genes are given only for firm matches. Size values are once, few and many counts, or a class for expanded clones, and some rows have none.

d_call	v_call	j_call	clone_size	cdr3_nt	cdr3_aa
NA	TRBV29-1	TRBJ1-1	NA	TGCAGCGTTGCCCACAACAGGGATACTGAAGCTTTCTTT	CSVAHNRDTEAFF
NA	TRBV5-4	TRBJ1-4	NA	TGTGCCAGCAGCTTGGAGAGGAGAGCTAATGAAAAACTGTTTTTT	CASSLERRANEKLFF
TRBD1	TRBV3-1/TRBV3-2	TRBJ1-4	many	TGTGCCAGCAGCCCATATAGGACAGGAACTAATGAAAAACTGTTTTTT	CASSPYRTGTNEKLFF
TRBD1	TRBV5-1	TRBJ1-6	NA	TGCGCCAGCAGCTACCTACAGGGGACCTCCTATAATTCACCCCTCCACTTT	CASSYLQGTSYNSPLHF
NA	TRBV9	TRBJ2-3	NA	TGTGCCAGCGGGGCTGTTTGGGATACGCAGTATTTT	CASGAVWDTQYF
TRBD1	TRBV3-1/TRBV3-2	TRBJ1-2	NA	TGTGCCAGCAGCCAGACCCTTGGGACAGTCCCTCGCGGCTACACCTTC	CASSQTLGTVPRGYTF
NA	TRBV11-3	TRBJ1-1	NA	TGTGCCAGCAGCTTCGCGGGCCGAGGTGAAGCTTTCTTT	CASSFAGRGEAFF
NA	TRBV14	TRBJ1-1	NA	TGTGCCAGCAGCCTTACCGGAGGGACTGAAGCTTTCTTT	CASSLTGGTEAFF
TRBD2	TRBV4-1	TRBJ2-5	NA	TGCGCCAGCAGCCGCGGCGGGGGGAAGTTGGAGACCCAGTACTTC	CASSRGGGKLETQYF
TRBD1	TRBV28	TRBJ2-5	NA	TGTGCCAGCAGTTTATATGGGACAGGGGGACGCAAAAGACCCCAGTACTTC	CASSLYGTGGRKRPQYF
NA	TRBV7-3	TRBJ2-2	NA	TGTGCCAGCAGCCGTGGGCAGGAAAACACCGGGGAGCTGTTTTTT	CASSRGQENTGELFF
TRBD1	TRBV7-7	TRBJ2-5	NA	TGTGCCAGCAGCTTAGTCGGGACAGGGGGCGGGGAGACCCAGTACTTC	CASSLVGTGGGETQYF
NA	TRBV4-2	TRBJ1-2	NA	TGTGCCAGCAGCCCGGAGCCGTTAGCTAACTATGGCTACACCTTC	CASSPEPLANYGYTF
NA	TRBV9	TRBJ1-6	NA	TGTGCCAGCAGCGTAGCATCCAGGGCCGATTCACCCCTCCACTTT	CASSVASRADSPLHF
TRBD1	TRBV5-1	TRBJ2-6	NA	TGCGCCAGCAGCCGACAGGGCTACTCTGGGGCCAACGTCCTGACTTTC	CASSRQGYSGANVLTF
TRBD1	TRBV5-1	TRBJ2-1	NA	TGCGCCATCCACCCGGACAGGGGGCAGGGTGAGCAGTTCTTC	CAIHPDRGQGEQFF
NA	TRBV7-9	TRBJ2-2	many	TGTGCCAGCAGCTTAGGGTGGCCCACCGGGGAGCTGTTTTTT	CASSLGWPTGELFF
TRBD1	TRBV11-2	TRBJ2-3	once	TGTGCCAGCAGCCCTCCCGGGACAGGCTTGGCGCAGTATTTT	CASSPPGTGLAQYF
NA	TRBV5-4	TRBJ2-3	NA	TGTGCCACCGAATTGGACGGGGTCGGGCATACGCAGTATTTT	CATELDGVGHTQYF